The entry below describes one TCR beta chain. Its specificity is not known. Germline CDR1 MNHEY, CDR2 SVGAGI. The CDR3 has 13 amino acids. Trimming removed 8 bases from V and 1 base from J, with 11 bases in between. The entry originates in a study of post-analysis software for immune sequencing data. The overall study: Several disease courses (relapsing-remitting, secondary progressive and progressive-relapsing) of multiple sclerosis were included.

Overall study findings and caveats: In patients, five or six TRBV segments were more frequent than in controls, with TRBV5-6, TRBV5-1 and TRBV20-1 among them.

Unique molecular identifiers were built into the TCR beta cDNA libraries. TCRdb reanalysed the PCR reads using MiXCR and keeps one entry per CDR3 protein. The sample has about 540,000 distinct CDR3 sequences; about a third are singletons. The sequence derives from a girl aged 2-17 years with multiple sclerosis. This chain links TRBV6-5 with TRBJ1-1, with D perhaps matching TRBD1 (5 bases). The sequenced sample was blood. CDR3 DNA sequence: TGTGCCAGCCGAGGTGACAGGAACACTGAAGCTTTCTTT. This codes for CASRGDRNTEAFF.